This TCR beta chain was obtained from a study of blood T cell repertoires in COVID-19. Overall study: Samples representing acute and convalescent COVID-19 were sourced from the United States, Italy and Spain. Nucleic acid was either cDNA or gDNA, and it came from T cells, B-cell-depleted T cells, or PBMCs.

Seattle patient enrollment occurred during active infection, with longitudinal follow-up thereafter. The CDR3 runs to 13 residues. In germline, CDR1 is WNHNN, CDR2 SYGVQD (reference sequence). The V end was cut by 8 bases, the J end by 6 bases, with 15 bases between. Original processing notes: Estimation of nucleated cell counts relied on the amplification of reference gene primers. The assay was immunoSEQ multiplex PCR, and TCRdb's table has in-frame clones only and misses some. Clone size and V and J calls were adopted from that table, with D and trimming inferred from the DNA. The table lists about 150,000 clones, roughly 81% of them singletons.

The chain couples TRBV10-1 to TRBJ2-3; maybe TRBD1 (5 bases). The sequencing input was peripheral blood. The sequence was collected from a woman aged 80 or over with COVID-19, enrolled during active disease. The CDR3 bases are TGCGCCAGCTCATCAGGGTGGTGGGATACGCAGTATTTT. Protein sequence: CASSSGWWDTQYF.